The source of this T cell receptor beta chain is a study of CD8 T cells in ankylosing spondylitis. Study-wide results and caveats: CD8+ cells made up the disease-linked clones, which were relatively rare in peripheral blood. Disease-linked clones were reportedly significantly enriched in matched ankylosing spondylitis synovial fluid. Ankylosing spondylitis blood appeared to carry a characteristic TCR beta motif of several highly homologous variants. In the blood and synovial fluid of reactive arthritis, some motif variants had been previously reported.

Libraries for TCR beta were made by quantitative 5'-RACE with molecular barcodes. TCRdb recomputed calls from the 5' RACE reads with MiXCR, one row per CDR3 protein. The sample consists of about 800,000 distinct CDR3 sequences, about 10% of them appearing once. At least ten counts were recorded for this clonotype. Its target is unknown. Sequenced material: blood, either unsorted or a sorted T cell fraction (not recorded which). The TCR sequence derives from a male donor with ankylosing spondylitis.

CDR3 sequence: CASSPRQGNSPLHF. CDR3 DNA: TGCGCCAGCAGCCCCCGACAGGGCAATTCACCCCTCCACTTT. V is TRBV5-1 and J is TRBJ1-6, with 7 positions matching TRBD1. Germline V lookup: CDR1 SGHRS, CDR2 YFSETQ. This CDR3 comprises 14 residues. The trim removed 4 bases at V and 7 bases at J, leaving 5 bases unmatched.